The rows below give T cell receptor beta chains drawn from one sample of a study of beta chain features in type 1 diabetes. The repertoire was sequenced with immunoSEQ multiplex PCR; TCRdb's copy has only in-frame clones and lacks some. The sample lists almost 350,000 clones; around 9.3% were seen once. Sequencing was carried out using central memory CD4+ T cells from blood. These receptors all come from a man younger than 40 with type 1 diabetes. CDR3s include the opening cysteine and the closing phenylalanine or tryptophan. D genes are given only for firm matches. The listing skips clone size in some rows; elsewhere it reads once, few, many or a size class.

clone_size d_call j_call v_call cdr3_nt cdr3_aa
few . TRBJ2-7 TRBV18 TGTGCCAGCCCTACCTACGAGCAGTACTTC CASPTYEQYF
many TRBD1 TRBJ1-2 TRBV10-3 TGTGCCATCAGGGTGACAGGGGGAAACGGCTACACCTTC CAIRVTGGNGYTF
. . TRBJ1-2 TRBV27 TGTGCCAGCACCGCAGGTATTCGTGATGGCTACACCTTC CASTAGIRDGYTF
many . TRBJ1-4 TRBV7-9 TGTGCCAGCAGCTTAGGAAGGCCCTCTAATGAAAAACTGTTTTTT CASSLGRPSNEKLFF
. TRBD2 TRBJ2-2 TRBV30 TGTGCCTGGAGTCGGGAAGCGGGGGGGAACACCGGGGAGCTGTTTTTT CAWSREAGGNTGELFF
few . TRBJ1-5 TRBV10-3 TGTGCCATCAGTGTCGACACCGGAGATCAGCCCCAGCATTTT CAISVDTGDQPQHF
. . TRBJ2-2 TRBV7-2 TGTGCCAGCAGCTTAACAGGGCGAACCGGGGAGCTGTTTTTT CASSLTGRTGELFF
few . TRBJ2-7 TRBV11-2 TGTGCCAGCAGCCTCTCCGAAGGGGCCCACGAGCAGTACTTC CASSLSEGAHEQYF
. . TRBJ2-5 TRBV7-9 TGTGCCAGCAGCTTAGGGACAGAACAAGAGACCCAGTACTTC CASSLGTEQETQYF
. . TRBJ2-7 TRBV28 TGTGCCAGCACCACCCGGGGGGGGTTGGGACAGCCCTCCTACGAGCAGTACTTC CASTTRGGLGQPSYEQYF
. . TRBJ1-2 TRBV6-5 TGTGCCAGCAGAGACGGGATCAACTATGGCTACACCTTC CASRDGINYGYTF
. TRBD2 TRBJ2-3 TRBV9 TGTGCCAGCAGCGCCGGTGGTTCGGCGGGGGGGCGAAATACGCAGTATTTT CASSAGGSAGGRNTQYF
few . TRBJ2-3 TRBV7-2 TGTGCCAGCAGGCCGGGGTTAGTGGGAGATACGCAGTATTTT CASRPGLVGDTQYF
few . TRBJ2-3 TRBV9 TGTGCCAGCAGCGTAGAGGTTGTTGGGGCAGATACGCAGTATTTT CASSVEVVGADTQYF
. TRBD1 TRBJ2-7 TRBV28 TGTGCCAGCAGTACTACCGGGACAGGCCCCTACGAGCAGTACTTC CASSTTGTGPYEQYF
. . TRBJ1-2 TRBV18 TGTGCCAGCTCACCCGAGGACGGTTATGGCTACACCTTC CASSPEDGYGYTF
few TRBD2 TRBJ2-5 TRBV6-6 TGTGCCAGCAGTGCGCGGGGGGGCCAAGAGACCCAGTACTTC CASSARGGQETQYF
few . TRBJ1-1 TRBV5-4 TGTGCCAGCAGCTTGGTTCTGGACAACACTGAAGCTTTCTTT CASSLVLDNTEAFF
few . TRBJ2-5 TRBV12-5 TGTGCTAGTGGTTTATTGGGAGAGACCCAGTACTTC CASGLLGETQYF
few . TRBJ2-2 TRBV7-2 TGTGCCAGCAGCTTATCGGGCCTCACCGGGGAGCTGTTTTTT CASSLSGLTGELFF
few . TRBJ2-7 TRBV6-5 TGTGCCAGCAGTCGACCGGACGGGTACGAGCAGTACTTC CASSRPDGYEQYF
. . TRBJ2-3 TRBV29-1 TGCAGCGTTGATGAGGGGGGGTCAGATACGCAGTATTTT CSVDEGGSDTQYF
. . TRBJ2-7 TRBV7-2 TGTGCCAGCAGCTTAGGTTCCCTAGAGCAGTACTTC CASSLGSLEQYF
. TRBD2 TRBJ2-7 TRBV7-2 TGTGCCAGCAGCTTTAGCGGGGGGGCCCCCCTCGAGCAGTACTTC CASSFSGGAPLEQYF
. . TRBJ2-1 TRBV9 TGTGCCAGCAGCTCTACCACCCGGAATGAGCAGTTCTTC CASSSTTRNEQFF
few TRBD1 TRBJ2-6 TRBV2 TGTGCCAGCAGCCCCGGGACAGGGAATCCTTTCTCTGGGGCCAACGTCCTGACTTTC CASSPGTGNPFSGANVLTF
. . TRBJ1-5 TRBV2 TGTGCCAGCAGGATGACGGTGAATAGCAATCAGCCCCAGCATTTT CASRMTVNSNQPQHF
few . TRBJ1-5 TRBV7-2 TGTGCCAGCAGCTTAGGGACATGGGGCGGGAGCAATCAGCCCCAGCATTTT CASSLGTWGGSNQPQHF
. TRBD1 TRBJ2-1 TRBV28 TGTGCCAGCAGGGGACAGGGGGTCTACAATGAGCAGTTCTTC CASRGQGVYNEQFF
few TRBD1 TRBJ2-7 TRBV7-9 TGTGCCAGCAGCCGGACAGGACCAAATTACGAGCAGTACTTC CASSRTGPNYEQYF
many . TRBJ1-1 TRBV28 TGTGCCAGCAGTTTAATTGCGGGGAACACTGAAGCTTTCTTT CASSLIAGNTEAFF
. . TRBJ1-2 TRBV6-6 TGTGCCAGCAGTACGGGACAACGGAGCTATGGCTACACCTTC CASSTGQRSYGYTF
. . TRBJ1-1 TRBV9 TGTGCCAGCAGCGTAGCTACAGGGCTGAACACTGAAGCTTTCTTT CASSVATGLNTEAFF
. . TRBJ2-7 TRBV30 TGTGCCTATGGGGGACCGTCCTACGAGCAGTACTTC CAYGGPSYEQYF
many TRBD2 TRBJ2-1 TRBV4-1 TGCGCCAGCAGCCAAGCTAGCGGGGACCTCTCCTACAATGAGCAGTTCTTC CASSQASGDLSYNEQFF
many . TRBJ2-1 TRBV5-6 TGTGCCAGCACCCGATTCAGGGGTGGCGAGCAGTTCTTC CASTRFRGGEQFF
. TRBD2 TRBJ2-3 TRBV4-2 TGTGCCAGCAGCCAGGAAGCGGGAACAGATACGCAGTATTTT CASSQEAGTDTQYF
. . TRBJ1-4 TRBV19 TGTGCCAGTAGTAGGCAGATATATGAAAAACTGTTTTTT CASSRQIYEKLFF
. TRBD1 TRBJ1-4 TRBV5-1 TGCGCCAGCAGCATTGACAGGGGGCGAGGAGAAAAACTGTTTTTT CASSIDRGRGEKLFF
few . TRBJ2-1 TRBV4-3 TGCGCCAGCAGCCAAGATGTGGGGATGGGGAGGGAGCAGTTCTTC CASSQDVGMGREQFF
. . TRBJ2-7 TRBV4-1 TGCGCCAGCAGCCAAGATTGGAGGACCTACGAGCAGTACTTC CASSQDWRTYEQYF
few TRBD2 TRBJ2-2 TRBV5-6 TGTGCCAGCAGCTCCCGGGGGGGACTGGGAAAGACCGGGGAGCTGTTTTTT CASSSRGGLGKTGELFF